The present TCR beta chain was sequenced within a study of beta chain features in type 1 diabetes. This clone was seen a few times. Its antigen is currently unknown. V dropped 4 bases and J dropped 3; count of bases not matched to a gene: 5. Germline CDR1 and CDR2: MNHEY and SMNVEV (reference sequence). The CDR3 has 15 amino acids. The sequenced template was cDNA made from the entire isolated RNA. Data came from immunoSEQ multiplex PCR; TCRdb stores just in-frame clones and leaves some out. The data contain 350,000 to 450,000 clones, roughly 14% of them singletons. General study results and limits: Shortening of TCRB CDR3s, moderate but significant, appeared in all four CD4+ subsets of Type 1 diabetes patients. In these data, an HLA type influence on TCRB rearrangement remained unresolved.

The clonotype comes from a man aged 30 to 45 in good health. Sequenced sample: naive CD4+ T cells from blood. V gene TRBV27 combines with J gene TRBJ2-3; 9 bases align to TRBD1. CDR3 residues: CASSSQGAGTDTQYF. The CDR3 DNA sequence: TGTGCCAGCAGTTCACAGGGGGCAGGAACAGATACGCAGTATTTT.